This T cell receptor (beta chain) derives from a study of cytomegalovirus exposure and HLA in healthy donors. Study-wide findings and caveats: Most TCR sequences showed up rarely, but some public TCRs showed up in many donors. Reports indicated that the classifier achieved high specificity and sensitivity in diagnosing cytomegalovirus status. An observed cluster of highly shared sequence variants was recorded as a likely sequencing artifact.

Points on this clone: What it recognizes is unknown.

The V end lost 6 bases, the J end lost 0 bases, and 14 bases lay between the germline ends. Germline V gives CDR1 MDHEN, CDR2 SYDVKM. CDR3 length: 15 amino acids. A multiplex PCR was run with 60 Vbeta primers and 13 Jbeta primers. Assay used: immunoSEQ multiplex PCR; TCRdb lists only in-frame clones, some missing. The data contain around 150,000 clones, around 80% of them seen just once; the ten biggest clones take up 1.5%. Sequencing was performed on PBMCs. This sequence was found in a girl between 10 and 17 years old in good health and CMV-seropositive. The chain combines TRBV28 with TRBJ1-1; D remains ambiguous. The CDR3 coding sequence is TGTGCCAGCAGGTCCCCGGACTTCATGAACACTGAAGCTTTCTTT. Translating it yields CASRSPDFMNTEAFF. Full variable domain (rest looked up from reference TRBV28 and TRBJ1-1): DVKVTQSSRYLVKRTGEKVFLECVQDMDHENMFWYRQDPGLGLRLIYFSYDVKMKEKGDIPEGYSVSREKKERFSLILESASTNQTSMYLCASRSPDFMNTEAFFGQGTRLTVV.